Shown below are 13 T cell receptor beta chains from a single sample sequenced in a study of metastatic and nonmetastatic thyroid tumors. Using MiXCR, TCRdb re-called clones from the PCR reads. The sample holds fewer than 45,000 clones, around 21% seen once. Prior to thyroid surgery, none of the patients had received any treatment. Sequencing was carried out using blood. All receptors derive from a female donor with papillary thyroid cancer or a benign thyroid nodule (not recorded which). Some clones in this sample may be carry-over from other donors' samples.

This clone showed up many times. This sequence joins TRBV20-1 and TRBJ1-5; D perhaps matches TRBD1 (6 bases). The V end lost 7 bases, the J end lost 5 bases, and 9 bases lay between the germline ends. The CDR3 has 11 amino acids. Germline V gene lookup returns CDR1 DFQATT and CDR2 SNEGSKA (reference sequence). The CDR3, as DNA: TGCAGTGGGGGGCGCGATCAGCCCCAGCATTTT. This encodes CSGGRDQPQHF.

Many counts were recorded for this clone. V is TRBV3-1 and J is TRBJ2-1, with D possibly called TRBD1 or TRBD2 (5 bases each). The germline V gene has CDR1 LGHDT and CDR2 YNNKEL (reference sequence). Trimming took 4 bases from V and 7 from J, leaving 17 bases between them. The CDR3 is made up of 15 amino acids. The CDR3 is CASSPPTFEGNEQFF. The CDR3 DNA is TGTGCCAGCAGCCCTCCGACATTCGAGGGGAATGAGCAGTTCTTC.

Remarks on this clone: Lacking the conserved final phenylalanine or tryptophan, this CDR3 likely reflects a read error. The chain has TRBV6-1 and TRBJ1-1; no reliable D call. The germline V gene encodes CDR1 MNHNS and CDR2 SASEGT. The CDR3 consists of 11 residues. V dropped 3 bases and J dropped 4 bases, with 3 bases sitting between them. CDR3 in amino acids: CASSECTEAFS. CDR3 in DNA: TGTGCCAGCAGTGAGTGCACTGAAGCTTTCTCT.

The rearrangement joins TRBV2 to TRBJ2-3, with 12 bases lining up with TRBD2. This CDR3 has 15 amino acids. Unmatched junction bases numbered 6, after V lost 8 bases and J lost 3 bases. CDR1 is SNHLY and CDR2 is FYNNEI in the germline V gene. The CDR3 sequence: CASGASGRATDTQYF. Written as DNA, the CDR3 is TGTGCCAGCGGGGCTAGCGGGAGGGCAACAGATACGCAGTATTTT. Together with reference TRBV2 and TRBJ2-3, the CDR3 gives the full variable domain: EPEVTQTPSHQVTQMGQEVILRCVPISNHLYFYWYRQILGQKVEFLVSFYNNEISEKSEIFDDQFSVERPDGSNFTLKIRSTKLEDSAMYFCASGASGRATDTQYFGPGTRLTVL.

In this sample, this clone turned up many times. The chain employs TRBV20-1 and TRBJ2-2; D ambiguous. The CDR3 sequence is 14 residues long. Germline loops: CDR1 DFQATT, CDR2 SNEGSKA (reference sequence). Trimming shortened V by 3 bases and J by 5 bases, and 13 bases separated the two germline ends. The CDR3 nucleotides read TGCAGTGCTAGTTCCAGTCTAGGTACCGGGGAGCTGTTTTTT. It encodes CSASSSLGTGELFF.

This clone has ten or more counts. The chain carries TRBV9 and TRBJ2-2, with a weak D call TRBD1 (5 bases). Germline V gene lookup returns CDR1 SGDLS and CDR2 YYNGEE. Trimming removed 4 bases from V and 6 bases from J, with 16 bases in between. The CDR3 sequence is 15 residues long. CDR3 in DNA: TGTGCCAGCAGCCTCAATCAGGGTCTTGCCGGGGAGCTGTTTTTT. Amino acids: CASSLNQGLAGELFF.

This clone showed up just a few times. The CDR3 DNA sequence: TGTGCCAGTAGTACAGCGGGCGAGCAGTACTTC. This translates into CASSTAGEQYF. The rearrangement links TRBV19 to TRBJ2-7; TRBD2 might be the D (6 bases). The CDR3 is 11 residues long. The ends were cut back, 4 bases at V and 6 bases at J, with 7 bases in the middle. Germline-derived CDR1 and CDR2 are LNHDA and SQIVND (reference sequence).

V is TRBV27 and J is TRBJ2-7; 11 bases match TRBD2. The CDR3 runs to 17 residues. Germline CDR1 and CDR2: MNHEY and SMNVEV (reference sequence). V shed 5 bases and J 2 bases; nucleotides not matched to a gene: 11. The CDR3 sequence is CASSARASGRRTYEQYF. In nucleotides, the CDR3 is TGTGCCAGCAGTGCCCGGGCTAGCGGGAGGAGGACCTACGAGCAGTACTTC.

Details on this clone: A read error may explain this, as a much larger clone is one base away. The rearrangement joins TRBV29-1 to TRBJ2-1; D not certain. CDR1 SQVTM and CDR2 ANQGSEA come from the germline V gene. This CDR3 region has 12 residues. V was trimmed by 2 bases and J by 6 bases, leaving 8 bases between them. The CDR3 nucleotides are TGCAGCGTTGAACGCGTCCGCAATGAGCAGTTCTTC. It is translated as CSVERVRNEQFF.

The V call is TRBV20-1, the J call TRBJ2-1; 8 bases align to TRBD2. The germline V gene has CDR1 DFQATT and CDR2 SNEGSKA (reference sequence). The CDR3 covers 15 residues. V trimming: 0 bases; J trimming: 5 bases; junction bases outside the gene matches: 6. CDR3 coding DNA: TGCAGTGCTAGAGATGCGAGCGGGAGTCACAATGAGCAGTTCTTC. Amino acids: CSARDASGSHNEQFF.

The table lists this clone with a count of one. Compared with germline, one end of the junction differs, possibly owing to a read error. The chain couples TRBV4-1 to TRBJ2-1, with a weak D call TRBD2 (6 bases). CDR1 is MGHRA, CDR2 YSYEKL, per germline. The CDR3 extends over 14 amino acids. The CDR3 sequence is CASRPTRGYNEQLF. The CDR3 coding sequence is TGCGCCAGCAGACCCACCCGGGGGTACAATGAGCAGTTATTC.

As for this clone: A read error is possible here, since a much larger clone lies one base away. The DNA of the CDR3 is TGTGCCAGCAGCTCAGCCGGGACAGCGATGGGGGAGCAGTACTTC. This gives the protein CASSSAGTAMGEQYF. The V call is TRBV7-8, the J call TRBJ2-7, with 7 bases aligning to TRBD1. CDR1 and CDR2 (germline): SGHVS, FQNEAQ. This CDR3 is built from 15 residues. Losses at the gene ends were 4 bases for V and 7 bases for J; bases not matched to a gene: 13.

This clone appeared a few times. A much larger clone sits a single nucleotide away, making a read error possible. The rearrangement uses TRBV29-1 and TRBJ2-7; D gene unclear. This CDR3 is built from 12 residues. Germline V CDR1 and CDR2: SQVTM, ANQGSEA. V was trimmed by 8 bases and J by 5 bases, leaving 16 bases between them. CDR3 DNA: TGCAGCTCCTCAGAAGGGCCTCACGAGCAGTACTTC. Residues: CSSSEGPHEQYF.